A single sample gave rise to the 32 T cell receptor beta chains below, sequenced in a study of T cell repertoires in cytomegalovirus infection (dated by TCRdb to the late 2010s). Explained via the paper, the treatment or condition label denotes: in vitro stimulation with specific CMV peptide epitopes to enrich CMV-specific T cells. Sequencing used an Illumina HiSeq 1500. TCRdb ran its own pipeline on the public reads, namely fastp trimming at Q25 and MiXCR clone calling, and kept in-frame beta chains. Identical CDR3 proteins give one entry, which carries the most common genes and DNA. Counted in this sample were around 500,000 distinct CDR3 sequences; about 42% of them appeared once. The ten largest clonotypes hold approximately 40% of the sample. Their recognized antigens are unknown. The specimen was cultured PBMCs, collected from culture after CMV antigen stimulation. All receptors come from a human donor in good health (CMV status not recorded). Some clones in this sample may be carry-over from other donors' samples.

This clonotype was counted ten times or more. The rearrangement joins TRBV7-2 to TRBJ2-5; TRBD1 matches at 9 bases. Germline trimming cut 4 bases from V and 3 bases from J; bases unmatched to any gene: 3. This CDR3 is built from 14 residues. Germline V gene data show CDR1 as SGHTA and CDR2 as FQGNSA. The CDR3 spells CASSSRDREETQYF. CDR3 bases: TGTGCCAGCAGCTCCCGGGACAGGGAAGAGACCCAGTACTTC.

This clonotype was observed a handful of times. The rearrangement links TRBV7-7 to TRBJ2-1; D gene unclear. The germline V and J ends were trimmed by 5 bases and 5 bases, with 10 bases remaining between them. The CDR3 loop spans 13 amino acids. The germline CDR1 and CDR2 sequences are SSHAT and FNYEAQ (reference sequence). The CDR3 region is CASSRTPDNEQFF. Written as DNA, the CDR3 is TGTGCCAGCAGCCGAACACCTGACAATGAGCAGTTCTTC.

The chain recombines TRBV4-3 with TRBJ1-2; TRBD1 matches 8 bases. The CDR3 length is 15 residues. Trimming cost V 2 bases and J 4 bases; bases outside gene matches: 6. The germline gives CDR1 LGHNA, CDR2 YSLEER. The CDR3 region has the DNA TGCGCCAGCAGCCAAAACAGGGGGGGGGTCTATGGCTACACCTTC. Its translation: CASSQNRGGVYGYTF.

The chain has TRBV7-2 and TRBJ1-4, with D unresolved. Per the germline V gene, CDR1 is SGHTA and CDR2 is FQGNSA. The CDR3 length is 14 residues. V lost 6 bases to trimming and J lost 4 bases, with 12 bases between them. The CDR3 loop reads CASSLDGFNEKLFF. The CDR3 DNA reads TGTGCCAGCAGTCTGGACGGTTTTAATGAAAAACTGTTTTTT. Drawing the rest from reference TRBV7-2 and TRBJ1-4, the complete variable domain is GAGVSQSPSNKVTEKGKDVELRCDPISGHTALYWYRQSLGQGLEFLIYFQGNSAPDKSGLPSDRFSAERTGGSVSTLTIQRTQQEDSAVYLCASSLDGFNEKLFFGSGTQLSVL.

The chain couples TRBV12-3 or TRBV12-4 to TRBJ2-3; possibly TRBD2 for D (6 bases). V shed 6 bases and J shed 4 bases, with 14 bases lying between them. This CDR3 is built from 14 residues. The CDR3 here is CASSRERVADTQYF. CDR3 coding DNA: TGTGCCAGCAGCAGAGAGCGGGTCGCAGATACGCAGTATTTT.

This clonotype was observed a few times. The chain links TRBV12-3 or TRBV12-4 to TRBJ2-7; perhaps TRBD1 as D (6 bases). Trimming stripped 5 bases from V and 3 bases from J, with 14 bases between. This CDR3 contains 14 residues. CDR3 in amino acids: CASSPRDKYYEQYF. CDR3 nucleotide sequence: TGTGCCAGCAGTCCCAGGGACAAATACTACGAGCAGTACTTC.

The V call is TRBV20-1, the J call TRBJ1-1; 10 bases agree with TRBD1. With V trimmed by 3 bases and J by 4 bases, 2 bases remained unmatched. Germline CDR1 and CDR2: DFQATT and SNEGSKA (reference sequence). The CDR3 length is 13 residues. CDR3 coding DNA: TGCAGTGCTAGGGACAGGGGGGGCACTGAAGCTTTCTTT. This encodes CSARDRGGTEAFF.

This clonotype was recorded a few times. V usage is TRBV7-2 and J usage is TRBJ2-3, with no clear D. There are 20 residues in the CDR3. From germline, CDR1 is SGHTA and CDR2 FQGNSA. Trimming left V 1 base short and J 4 bases short, with 27 bases between. CDR3 DNA sequence: TGTGCCAGCAGCTTAGAGACCCCGTGGCGAATGTTAGGAGTTGCAGATACGCAGTATTTT. Protein: CASSLETPWRMLGVADTQYF.

This clonotype was seen a few times. The CDR3 DNA sequence: TGTGCCAGCAGCCCAGACGTGGACAGGGTCTATGGCTACACCTTC. Encoded protein: CASSPDVDRVYGYTF. The gene calls are TRBV7-2 and TRBJ1-2; 8 nucleotides match TRBD1. CDR1 and CDR2 from the germline V gene are SGHTA and FQGNSA. The CDR3 loop spans 15 amino acids. The V and J ends lost 5 bases and 4 bases, in that order; junction bases with no gene match: 9.

This chain uses TRBV28 with TRBJ2-5; 11 positions match TRBD2. This CDR3 comprises 17 residues. With 5 bases clipped from V and 3 bases from J, the junction kept 11 bases outside the gene matches. Germline CDR1 and CDR2: MDHEN and SYDVKM. In DNA form, the CDR3 reads TGTGCCAGCAGTGGGGAAGCTAGCGGGGGGTCTAAAGAGACCCAGTACTTC. It translates to CASSGEASGGSKETQYF.

The chain uses TRBV7-9 and TRBJ2-5, with 11 positions matching TRBD1. CDR1 is SEHNR, CDR2 FQNEAQ, per germline (reference sequence). The CDR3 covers 19 residues. Germline trimming cut 4 bases from V and 0 bases from J; bases unmatched to any gene: 13. CDR3 protein: CASSSTPRTGGVYQETQYF. The CDR3 nucleotides are TGTGCCAGCAGCTCCACCCCGCGGACAGGGGGCGTCTACCAAGAGACCCAGTACTTC.

As concerns this clonotype: The junction shows a germline mismatch at one end, possibly a read error. The CDR3 coding sequence is TGCGCCAGCAGCCAAGATAGGGCTAGCGGAAGTCCGAAGAACTTC. Amino acids: CASSQDRASGSPKNF. The chain uses TRBV4-3 and TRBJ2-7; 7 nucleotides match TRBD2. The CDR3 contains 15 residues. In germline, CDR1 is LGHNA, CDR2 YSLEER.

This rearrangement joins TRBV5-4 to TRBJ1-3, with 7 positions matching TRBD1. The V gene's germline CDR1 is SGHNT and CDR2 YYREEE (reference sequence). This CDR3 is 16 amino acids long. With V trimmed by 4 bases and J by 1 base, 8 bases remained unmatched. CDR3 region: CASSLGQPRSGNTIYF. The CDR3 DNA reads as TGTGCCAGCAGCCTGGGACAGCCTAGGTCTGGAAACACCATATATTTT.

This chain connects TRBV7-2 to TRBJ2-4; no definite D call. The CDR3 covers 13 residues. The V and J ends lost 1 base and 3 bases respectively, with 4 bases between them. The germline V gene has CDR1 SGHTA and CDR2 FQGNSA. The CDR3 is CASSLVGKNIQYF. The CDR3 coding sequence is TGTGCCAGCAGCTTAGTGGGCAAAAACATTCAGTACTTC.

In its sample, this clonotype was seen a few times. The chain joins TRBV6-2 or TRBV6-3 to TRBJ2-1; a possible D gene is TRBD2 (6 bases). Trimming left V 6 bases short and J 0 bases short, with 15 bases between. Germline V gene data show CDR1 as MNHEY and CDR2 as SVGEGT. The CDR3 covers 16 residues. This CDR3 reads CASSPLGRGSYNEQFF. DNA for the CDR3: TGTGCCAGCAGCCCCCTTGGGCGGGGCTCCTACAATGAGCAGTTCTTC.

The J gene is TRBJ1-1, the V gene TRBV7-2; 7 bases line up with TRBD1. Trimming at V came to 11 bases and at J to 11 bases, leaving 14 bases not matched to a gene. CDR1 and CDR2 from the germline V gene are SGHTA and FQGNSA. The CDR3 has 12 amino acids. In DNA, the CDR3 is TGTGCCGTTGCAGGGGGGGACAGCTTGGCTTTCTTT. This sequence encodes CAVAGGDSLAFF.

This clonotype came up once. The CDR3 DNA sequence: TGCAGCGTCGGGGGGCAGGATTCGGGGTCCTACGAGCAGTACTTC. The encoded protein is CSVGGQDSGSYEQYF. The chain employs TRBV29-1 and TRBJ2-7, with D perhaps TRBD2 (7 bases). V was clipped by 6 bases and J by 1 base, with 19 bases between them. CDR3 length: 15 amino acids. Germline CDR1 SQVTM, CDR2 ANQGSEA.

This clonotype was observed a few times. This chain uses TRBV6-2 or TRBV6-3 with TRBJ1-3; no reliable D call. Trimming removed 5 bases at V and 3 bases at J, with 11 bases between. The CDR3 covers 14 residues. Looked up from germline, CDR1 is MNHEY and CDR2 is SVGEGT. The CDR3 sequence: CASSEPSYGNTIYF. The CDR3 region has the DNA TGTGCCAGCAGTGAACCTTCTTATGGAAACACCATATATTTT.

This clonotype occurred once. The chain couples TRBV27 to TRBJ1-2, with D maybe TRBD1 (5 bases). Trimming cost V 5 bases and J 0 bases, with 19 bases left between them. This CDR3 has 17 residues. Germline lookup yields CDR1 MNHEY and CDR2 SMNVEV (reference sequence). The CDR3 nucleotides are TGTGCCAGCAGTAAGTTCTCTGACCGGACATCTAACTATGGCTACACCTTC. Its translation is CASSKFSDRTSNYGYTF.

The V call is TRBV6-1, the J call TRBJ1-2; no clear D gene. There are 13 residues in the CDR3. Trimming took off 6 bases at V and 1 base at J, with 9 bases between the two ends. Germline assignment: CDR1 MNHNS and CDR2 SASEGT. The CDR3 region is CASRVSVNYGYTF. CDR3 nucleotide sequence: TGTGCCAGCAGGGTCAGTGTTAACTATGGCTACACCTTC.

This clonotype appeared a few times. The chain uses TRBV7-8 and TRBJ2-1; 12 nucleotides line up with TRBD2. The CDR3 loop spans 18 amino acids. V trimming: 0 bases; J trimming: 8 bases; junction bases outside the gene matches: 11. Germline V lookup: CDR1 SGHVS, CDR2 FQNEAQ. CDR3 region: CASSLAPEASGRADEQFF. CDR3 bases: TGTGCCAGCAGCTTAGCGCCCGAGGCTAGCGGGAGGGCCGATGAGCAGTTCTTC.

There are many counts of this clonotype. The chain's CDR3 is CASSLWGSLSTDTQYF. DNA for the CDR3: TGTGCCAGCAGCTTATGGGGGTCGCTCAGCACAGATACGCAGTATTTT. The chain carries TRBV7-2 and TRBJ2-3; either TRBD1 or TRBD2 may supply D (5 bases each). The CDR3 has 16 residues. Trimming pared 2 bases from V and 0 bases from J, leaving 12 bases between. The germline V gene has CDR1 SGHTA and CDR2 FQGNSA.

This clonotype turned up a few times. The V call is TRBV11-2, the J call TRBJ2-3; 8 nucleotides line up with TRBD1. V gave up 1 base and J gave up 3 bases; unmatched junction bases: 3. The CDR3 extends over 15 amino acids. CDR1 and CDR2 from the germline V gene are SGHAT and FQNNGV. CDR3 loop: CASSLGTGTTDTQYF. The CDR3 DNA reads TGTGCCAGCAGCTTAGGGACAGGGACGACAGATACGCAGTATTTT.

In its sample, this clonotype was seen a few times. V is TRBV6-1 and J is TRBJ1-4; D remains ambiguous. V was cut by 11 bases and J by 0 bases, with 7 bases left in between. The CDR3 spans 12 residues. Germline V gene sequence: CDR1 MNHNS, CDR2 SASEGT. The CDR3 here is CASGPTNEKLFF. The CDR3, as DNA: TGTGCCTCCGGTCCAACTAATGAAAAACTGTTTTTT.

The rearrangement uses TRBV20-1 and TRBJ2-1; 7 bases align to TRBD2. The germline V gene has CDR1 DFQATT and CDR2 SNEGSKA (reference sequence). The CDR3 consists of 14 residues. Trimming took 4 bases from V and 0 from J; bases not matched to a gene: 3. The chain's CDR3 is CSATGTNSYNEQFF. In DNA, the CDR3 is TGCAGTGCTACCGGGACTAACTCCTACAATGAGCAGTTCTTC.

The rearrangement joins TRBV29-1 to TRBJ2-3; possibly TRBD2 for D (5 bases). CDR3 length: 13 amino acids. V was cut by 8 bases and J by 4 bases, with 16 bases left in between. Germline lookup yields CDR1 SQVTM and CDR2 ANQGSEA. The CDR3 region has the DNA TGCAGCCTAGAGATAGCGAATTCAGATACGCAGTATTTT. Protein product: CSLEIANSDTQYF.

Here the CDR3 reads CAWRGREGTEAFF. The CDR3 nucleotides are TGTGCCTGGAGGGGCAGGGAGGGCACTGAAGCTTTCTTT. The genes are TRBV30 and TRBJ1-1, with D tentatively TRBD1 (5 bases). In germline, CDR1 is GTSNPN, CDR2 SVGIG (reference sequence). The CDR3 has 13 amino acids. Trimming left V 3 bases short and J 4 bases short, with 12 bases between. The whole variable domain, filled in from reference TRBV30 and TRBJ1-1, reads SQTIHQWPATLVQPVGSPLSLECTVEGTSNPNLYWYRQAAGRGLQLLFYSVGIGQISSEVPQNLSASRPQDRQFILSSKKLLLSDSGFYLCAWRGREGTEAFFGQGTRLTVV.

The CDR3 protein is CASSMTGLNEKLFF. The CDR3 DNA is TGTGCCAGCAGTATGACAGGGTTGAATGAAAAACTGTTTTTT. The chain uses TRBV7-9 and TRBJ1-4, with 7 bases identical to TRBD1. CDR1 and CDR2 from the germline V gene are SEHNR and FQNEAQ (reference sequence). The length of the CDR3 is 14 residues. J lost 5 bases, V lost 6 bases, and 6 bases had no gene match.

The chain combines TRBV6-1 with TRBJ2-7; no reliable D call. This CDR3 region has 11 residues. Germline values: CDR1 MNHNS, CDR2 SASEGT. Deletions cut 8 bases from V and 3 bases from J, with 8 bases between. CDR3 sequence: CASARRYEQYF. CDR3 in DNA: TGTGCCAGCGCCCGCCGCTACGAGCAGTACTTC.

This chain uses TRBV10-3 with TRBJ1-1; D is ambiguous. The CDR3 has 13 residues. V dropped 4 bases and J dropped 6 bases, with 12 bases sitting between them. Germline CDR1 reads ENHRY; CDR2 reads SYGVKD. The chain's CDR3 is CAISVEGNPEAFF. In nucleotides, the CDR3 is TGTGCCATCAGTGTGGAGGGCAATCCTGAAGCTTTCTTT.

This chain joins TRBV12-3 or TRBV12-4 and TRBJ2-7, with TRBD1 matching 7 bases. The CDR3 covers 18 residues. J gave up 1 base and V 6 bases, and 18 bases lay outside the gene matches. The chain's CDR3 is CASSSLRTDRDGSYEQYF. The DNA of the CDR3 is TGTGCCAGCAGCTCACTTAGGACTGACAGGGATGGGTCCTACGAGCAGTACTTC.

The V and J genes are TRBV7-2 and TRBJ2-7; TRBD2 aligns across 9 bases. V was pared by 5 bases and J by 3 bases, with 11 bases of the junction left unmatched. The CDR3 runs 16 residues. CDR1 and CDR2 (germline): SGHTA, FQGNSA. This CDR3 is CASSTDGAGGLYEQYF. The CDR3 bases are TGTGCCAGCAGCACAGACGGGGCGGGAGGGCTCTACGAGCAGTACTTC. Using reference TRBV7-2 and TRBJ2-7 for the parts outside the CDR3, the full variable domain is GAGVSQSPSNKVTEKGKDVELRCDPISGHTALYWYRQSLGQGLEFLIYFQGNSAPDKSGLPSDRFSAERTGGSVSTLTIQRTQQEDSAVYLCASSTDGAGGLYEQYFGPGTRLTVT.